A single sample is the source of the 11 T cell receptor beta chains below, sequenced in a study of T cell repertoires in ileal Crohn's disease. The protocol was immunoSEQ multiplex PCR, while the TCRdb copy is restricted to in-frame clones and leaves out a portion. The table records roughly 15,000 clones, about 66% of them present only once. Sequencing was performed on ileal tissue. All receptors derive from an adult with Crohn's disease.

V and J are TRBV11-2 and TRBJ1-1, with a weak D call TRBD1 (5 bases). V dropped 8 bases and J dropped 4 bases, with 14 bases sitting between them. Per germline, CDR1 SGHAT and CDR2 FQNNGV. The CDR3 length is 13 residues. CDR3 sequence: CASSPGGGTEAFF. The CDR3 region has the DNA TGTGCCAGCTCCCCCGGGGGGGGCACTGAAGCTTTCTTT.

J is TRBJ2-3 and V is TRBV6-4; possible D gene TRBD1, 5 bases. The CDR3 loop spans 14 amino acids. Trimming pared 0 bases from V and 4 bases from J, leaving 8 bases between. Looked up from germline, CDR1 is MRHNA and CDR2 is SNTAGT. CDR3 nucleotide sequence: TGTGCCAGCAGTGACTCGAAGGGGTCAGATACGCAGTATTTT. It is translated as CASSDSKGSDTQYF.

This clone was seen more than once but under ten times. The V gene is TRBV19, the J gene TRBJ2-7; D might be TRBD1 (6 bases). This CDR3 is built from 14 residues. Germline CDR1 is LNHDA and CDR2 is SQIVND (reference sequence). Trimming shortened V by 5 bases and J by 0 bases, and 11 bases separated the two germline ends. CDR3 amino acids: CASSAQGSSYEQYF. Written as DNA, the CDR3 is TGTGCCAGTAGTGCCCAGGGGTCCTCCTACGAGCAGTACTTC.

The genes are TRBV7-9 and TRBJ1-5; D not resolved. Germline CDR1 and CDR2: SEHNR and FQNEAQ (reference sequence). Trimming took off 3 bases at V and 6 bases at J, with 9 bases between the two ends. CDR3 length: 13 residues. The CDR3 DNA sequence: TGTGCCAGCAGCTTTCAGGATCGTCAGCCCCAGCATTTT. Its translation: CASSFQDRQPQHF.

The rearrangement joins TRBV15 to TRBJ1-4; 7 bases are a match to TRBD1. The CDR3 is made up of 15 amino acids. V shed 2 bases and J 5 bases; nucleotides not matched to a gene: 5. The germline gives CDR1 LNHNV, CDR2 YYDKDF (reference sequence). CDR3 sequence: CATSRRTGDNEKLFF. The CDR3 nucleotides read TGTGCCACCAGCAGAAGAACAGGGGACAATGAAAAACTGTTTTTT.

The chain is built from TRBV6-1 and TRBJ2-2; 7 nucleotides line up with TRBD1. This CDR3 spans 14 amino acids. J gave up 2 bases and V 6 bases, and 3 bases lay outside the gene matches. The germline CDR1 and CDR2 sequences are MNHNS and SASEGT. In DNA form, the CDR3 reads TGTGCCAGCAGCTACAGGGGTAACACCGGGGAGCTGTTTTTT. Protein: CASSYRGNTGELFF.

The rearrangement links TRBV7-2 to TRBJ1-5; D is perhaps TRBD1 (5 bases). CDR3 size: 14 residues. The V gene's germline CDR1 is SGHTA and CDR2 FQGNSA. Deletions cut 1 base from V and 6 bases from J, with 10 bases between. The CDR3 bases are TGTGCCAGCAGCTTAGTCCACGGGGGTCAGCCCCAGCATTTT. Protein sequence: CASSLVHGGQPQHF. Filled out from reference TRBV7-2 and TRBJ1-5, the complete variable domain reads GAGVSQSPSNKVTEKGKDVELRCDPISGHTALYWYRQSLGQGLEFLIYFQGNSAPDKSGLPSDRFSAERTGGSVSTLTIQRTQQEDSAVYLCASSLVHGGQPQHFGDGTRLSIL.

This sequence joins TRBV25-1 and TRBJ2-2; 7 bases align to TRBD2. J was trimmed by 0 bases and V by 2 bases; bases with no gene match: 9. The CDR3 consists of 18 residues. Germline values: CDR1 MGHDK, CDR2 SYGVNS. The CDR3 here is CASSEVLVLASNTGELFF. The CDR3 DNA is TGTGCCAGCAGTGAAGTACTTGTACTAGCGTCGAACACCGGGGAGCTGTTTTTT.

Written as DNA, the CDR3 is TGCGCCAGCACCCTATCCGGGGGGGGCGGCAATGAGCAGTTCTTC. Encoded protein: CASTLSGGGGNEQFF. The chain is built from TRBV5-1 and TRBJ2-1, with TRBD2 matching 8 bases. The germline V gene encodes CDR1 SGHRS and CDR2 YFSETQ. Germline trimming cut 6 bases from V and 6 bases from J; bases unmatched to any gene: 11. The CDR3 loop spans 15 amino acids.

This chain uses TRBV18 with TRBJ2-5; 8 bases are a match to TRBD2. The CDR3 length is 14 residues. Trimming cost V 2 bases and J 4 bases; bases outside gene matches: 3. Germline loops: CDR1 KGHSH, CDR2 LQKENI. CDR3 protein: CASSPGLAGETQYF. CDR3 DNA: TGTGCCAGCTCACCAGGACTAGCTGGAGAGACCCAGTACTTC.

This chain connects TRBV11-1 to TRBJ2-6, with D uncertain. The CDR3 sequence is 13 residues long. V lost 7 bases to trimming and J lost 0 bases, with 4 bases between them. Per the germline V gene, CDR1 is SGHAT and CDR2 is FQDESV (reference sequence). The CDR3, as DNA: TGTGCCAGCACCCTCTCTGGGGCCAACGTCCTGACTTTC. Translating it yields CASTLSGANVLTF.